This T cell receptor beta chain was profiled in a study of blood T cell repertoires in COVID-19. About the study: Acute-phase and convalescent COVID-19 samples originated in the United States, Italy and Spain. From T cells, B-cell-depleted T cells, or PBMCs came the material, which was cDNA or gDNA.

In Seattle, patients joined the study during active infection and were tracked longitudinally. The J segment lost 3 bases and the V segment lost 1 base, leaving 10 bases of the junction unmatched. The CDR3 consists of 18 residues. Germline CDR1 reads SGHVS; CDR2 reads FQNEAQ. The protocol was immunoSEQ multiplex PCR, while the TCRdb copy is restricted to in-frame clones and leaves out a portion. Of roughly 110,000 clones listed, 76% are singletons. Sequenced input: peripheral blood. This TCR was sampled from an elderly man with COVID-19, enrolled during active disease. The V and J genes are TRBV7-8 and TRBJ2-1; 9 bases are shared with TRBD2. CDR3 coding DNA: TGTGCCAGCAGCTTAGGCGAAGTGAGACTAGCGGACTACAATGAGCAGTTCTTC. It translates to CASSLGEVRLADYNEQFF.